These T cell receptor beta chains were read from a single sample in a study of beta chain features in type 1 diabetes. Sequencing was performed with immunoSEQ multiplex PCR; in TCRdb, only in-frame clones are kept and a portion is missing. The sample shows about 620,000 clones, roughly 16% of them seen only once. The sequenced sample was naive CD4+ T cells from blood. The receptor set was obtained from a man between 18 and 35 years old in good health. Each CDR3 is given with its conserved first and last residue. The order of the fields is clone size, V gene, J gene, D gene, CDR3 DNA, CDR3 protein. D genes are given only for firm matches. Expanded clones get a size class; other rows say once, few or many, or leave the size out.

>few|TRBV5-4|TRBJ2-5|TRBD1
TGTGCCAGCAGCTTGGGACAGGGGGAGAGGACCCAGTACTTC
CASSLGQGERTQYF
>-|TRBV27|TRBJ2-3|TRBD2
TGTGCCAGCAGTCTAGCGGGAGATACGCAGTATTTT
CASSLAGDTQYF
>few|TRBV25-1|TRBJ1-2|TRBD1
TGTGCCAGCAAGACAGGGAAAGGTTTTTATGGCTACACCTTC
CASKTGKGFYGYTF
>few|TRBV5-1|TRBJ2-1|-
TGCGCCAGCAGCTTGGTTCGGGGCGCGTTATATAATGAGCAGTTCTTC
CASSLVRGALYNEQFF
>few|TRBV5-4|TRBJ1-2|TRBD1
TGTGCCGGGACCGCCGGGACAGGGGACTACTATGGCTACACCTTC
CAGTAGTGDYYGYTF
>-|TRBV9|TRBJ2-5|-
TGTGCCAGCAGCGTATCACTAGTAATGGGAAAGGGGACCCAGTACTTC
CASSVSLVMGKGTQYF
>-|TRBV27|TRBJ1-2|-
TGTGCCAGCAGTTTACAGTTTATCCCCAGGGTTTTC
CASSLQFIPRVF
>-|TRBV18|TRBJ2-7|-
TGTGCCAGCTCACCAATCCGACAGAGCTCCTACGAGCAGTACTTC
CASSPIRQSSYEQYF
>-|TRBV6-5|TRBJ2-7|-
TGTGCCAGCAGTACCTACAGGGAACCGAATTACGAGCAGTACTTC
CASSTYREPNYEQYF
>few|TRBV19|TRBJ2-7|-
TGTGCCAGTAGTATAAGGTTTGGGGACAAGTTCTACGAGCAGTACTTC
CASSIRFGDKFYEQYF
>-|TRBV20-1|TRBJ2-5|-
TGCAGTGCTCTACATTCCCCCCCCGCGTACTTC
CSALHSPPAYF
>few|TRBV30|TRBJ2-4|-
TGTGCCTGGACCTCCAAAAACATTCAGTACTTC
CAWTSKNIQYF
>few|TRBV14|TRBJ2-7|TRBD1
TGTGCCAGCAGCTACGGACAGGTTTTCTCCTACGAGCAGTACTTC
CASSYGQVFSYEQYF
>few|TRBV9|TRBJ2-1|TRBD2
TGTGCCAGCAGCGTAGAAGGGACTAGCCTTTCCTACAATGAGCAGTTCTTC
CASSVEGTSLSYNEQFF
>few|TRBV5-1|TRBJ2-5|TRBD1
TGCGCCAGCAGCCCCGGACAGGCGAAAGAGACCCAGTACTTC
CASSPGQAKETQYF
>few|TRBV7-9|TRBJ2-7|-
TGTGCCAGCAGCTTAGCGCTTGGGGCCTACGAGCAGTACTTC
CASSLALGAYEQYF
>many|TRBV7-9|TRBJ2-5|-
TGTGCCAGCAGCTTAGAGCGGCTAGCTGGAGAGACCCAGTACTTC
CASSLERLAGETQYF
>few|TRBV4-1|TRBJ1-4|TRBD1
TGCGCCAGCAGCCAGCCGGGACAGGTGAATGAAAAACTGTTTTTT
CASSQPGQVNEKLFF
>few|TRBV20-1|TRBJ1-1|-
TGCAGTGCTAGACCTCACACTGAAGCTTTCTTT
CSARPHTEAFF
>few|TRBV7-9|TRBJ1-1|-
TGTGCCAGCAGCCGACAAGAGAACACTGAAGCTTTCTTT
CASSRQENTEAFF
>-|TRBV10-3|TRBJ2-2|TRBD2
TGTGCCACCCTTCCGGGACTAGCTCAAACCGGGGAGCTGTTTTTT
CATLPGLAQTGELFF
>many|TRBV2|TRBJ1-5|-
TGTGCCAGCGGGGTCAATCAGCCCCAGCATTTT
CASGVNQPQHF
>many|TRBV14|TRBJ2-1|TRBD2
TGTGCCAGCAGCGGACCGGGACTAGCGGGCCTAAATGAGCAGTTCTTC
CASSGPGLAGLNEQFF
>-|TRBV29-1|TRBJ1-2|-
TGCAGCGTTTTAGATCTAAGGGGAGCTAACTATGGCTACACCTTC
CSVLDLRGANYGYTF
>-|TRBV7-6|TRBJ2-5|-
TGTGCCAGCAGCTTAGGGGTTGGGGAGACCCAGTACTTC
CASSLGVGETQYF
>-|TRBV10-3|TRBJ2-7|TRBD1
TGTGCCATCAGTACGGGACAGGGCTCCTACGAGCAGTACTTC
CAISTGQGSYEQYF
>few|TRBV27|TRBJ1-4|-
TGTGCCAGCACTCCCTCATGGCGGCTCGCGGCTCATAATGAAAAACTGTTTTTT
CASTPSWRLAAHNEKLFF
>-|TRBV28|TRBJ1-2|-
TGTGCCAGCAGGTTGCTGGGGGGAATCGTCTATGGCTACACCTTC
CASRLLGGIVYGYTF
>few|TRBV5-4|TRBJ2-1|-
TGTGCCAGCAGCCCCTCCGGACAGTCTAGGGTCTACAATGAGCAGTTCTTC
CASSPSGQSRVYNEQFF
>-|TRBV28|TRBJ1-4|TRBD1
TGTGCCAGCAGCGGCATTGGCAGGGGGAATTTT
CASSGIGRGNF
>-|TRBV5-4|TRBJ1-2|-
TGTGCCAGCAGTCCTGACAGGAACTATGGCTACACCTTC
CASSPDRNYGYTF
>-|TRBV7-2|TRBJ2-1|-
TGTGCCAGCAGGTCGGAGGGCAGTATAGGCGGGAAGCAGTTCTTC
CASRSEGSIGGKQFF
>few|TRBV7-2|TRBJ2-3|-
TGTGCCAGCAGCTTAGCGCAGACTGATTGGGGAGATACGCAGTATTTT
CASSLAQTDWGDTQYF
>-|TRBV18|TRBJ2-7|-
TGTGCCAGCTCACCACGGGCGGGGACGGGGACCTACGAGCAGTACTTC
CASSPRAGTGTYEQYF
>-|TRBV28|TRBJ1-2|-
TGTGCCAGCAGTTTTCCCCTCTATGGCTACACCTTC
CASSFPLYGYTF
>-|TRBV10-3|TRBJ2-3|TRBD2
TGTGCCATCGGCGAAAGACTAGCGTCTAGCACAGATACGCAGTATTTT
CAIGERLASSTDTQYF
>-|TRBV29-1|TRBJ1-2|-
TGCAGCGTTGATGTCCGCGGACCCAGGTATGGCTACACCTTC
CSVDVRGPRYGYTF
>-|TRBV9|TRBJ2-7|-
TGTGCCAGCAGCGTACAGGGCGGGACCCCCTACGAGCAGTACTTC
CASSVQGGTPYEQYF